This TCR beta chain was retrieved from a study of human T cells and chemical hapten exposure. With regard to this clonotype: The antigen is not known.

This sample's time point: patch test 2, 6 weeks after DPC sensitization. Treatment of the sample: therapeutic diphenylcyclopropenone sensitization with weekly scalp DPC. The study's findings and limits: Expanded TCRs produced significantly more large CDR3 similarity clusters than controls did.

TCRdb re-derived calls from the RACE reads in MiXCR, one entry per CDR3 protein. The sample yields 95,000 or so distinct CDR3 sequences, about an eighth seen once. This clonotype was obtained from a woman aged 40 to 49 with alopecia areata. Some clones in this sample may be carry-over from other donors' samples. Sequencing used whole blood, obtained in connection with sensitization to the hapten diphenylcyclopropenone (DPC).

CDR3 region: CSAKGREGRYEQYF. The CDR3 DNA reads as TGCAGTGCCAAGGGGCGGGAGGGCCGGTACGAGCAGTACTTC. V gene TRBV20-1 combines with J gene TRBJ2-7; 9 nucleotides line up with TRBD2. The CDR3 spans 14 residues. Germline V CDR1 and CDR2: DFQATT, SNEGSKA (reference sequence). V lost 6 bases, J lost 4 bases, and 10 bases stayed unmatched.